This passage covers 29 T cell receptor beta chains from one sample sequenced in a study of blood T cell repertoires in COVID-19. Assay used: immunoSEQ multiplex PCR; TCRdb lists only in-frame clones, some missing. The sample lists over 150,000 clones; 89% were seen once. Material for sequencing was peripheral blood. These receptors were collected from a young man who had recovered from COVID-19.

The rearrangement joins TRBV30 to TRBJ1-2; 7 nucleotides line up with TRBD1. Germline loops: CDR1 GTSNPN, CDR2 SVGIG (reference sequence). The ends lost 4 bases at V and 7 bases at J; junction bases unmatched: 9. The CDR3 sequence is 13 residues long. This CDR3 reads CAWNQRTGSGYTF. The CDR3 DNA follows: TGTGCCTGGAACCAGCGGACAGGTTCTGGCTACACCTTC.

The chain uses TRBV19 and TRBJ1-1, with 7 bases lining up with TRBD1. CDR1 and CDR2 (germline): LNHDA, SQIVND (reference sequence). This CDR3 comprises 12 residues. V lost 1 base to trimming and J lost 10 bases; unmatched junction nucleotides: 3. The CDR3 reads CASSIGGDRAFF. CDR3 nucleotide sequence: TGTGCCAGTAGTATAGGCGGGGACAGAGCTTTCTTT. Drawing the rest from reference TRBV19 and TRBJ1-1, the complete variable domain is DGGITQSPKYLFRKEGQNVTLSCEQNLNHDAMYWYRQDPGQGLRLIYYSQIVNDFQKGDIAEGYSVSREKKESFPLTVTSAQKNPTAFYLCASSIGGDRAFFGQGTRLTVV.

The V gene is TRBV2, the J gene TRBJ2-1, with 14 bases identical to TRBD2. V shed 5 bases and J 10 bases; nucleotides not matched to a gene: 7. This CDR3 spans 15 amino acids. Germline assignment: CDR1 SNHLY and CDR2 FYNNEI. CDR3 sequence reads: CASSSGTSGSEEQFF. The CDR3 coding sequence is TGTGCCAGCAGTTCCGGGACTAGCGGGAGTGAAGAGCAGTTCTTC.

The rearrangement uses TRBV14 and TRBJ2-7, with D possibly TRBD2 on 5 matching bases. The V end was cut by 3 bases, the J end by 5 bases, with 20 bases between. The CDR3 has 16 amino acids. Germline lookup yields CDR1 SGHDN and CDR2 FVKESK. CDR3: CASSQGRGYLRHEQYF. The CDR3 nucleotides read TGTGCCAGCAGCCAGGGCAGAGGGTACCTCCGGCACGAGCAGTACTTC.

The J gene is TRBJ1-2, the V gene TRBV3-1 (or the pseudogene TRBV3-2), with D possibly matching TRBD1 (5 bases). CDR3 length: 15 residues. Per the germline V gene, CDR1 is LGHDT and CDR2 is YNNKEL (reference sequence). Trimming cost V 5 bases and J 4 bases, with 17 bases left between them. Here the CDR3 reads CASSSSGGGTYGYTF. In DNA form, the CDR3 reads TGTGCCAGCAGCTCCAGCGGGGGGGGTACCTATGGCTACACCTTC.

The chain uses TRBV3-1 (or the pseudogene TRBV3-2) and TRBJ1-5; no definite D call. Germline V CDR1 and CDR2: LGHDT, YNNKEL (reference sequence). Trimming took 0 bases from V and 1 from J, leaving 4 bases between them. The CDR3 extends over 14 amino acids. The CDR3 nucleotides are TGTGCCAGCAGCCAAGACGGGAGCAATCAGCCCCAGCATTTT. This gives the protein CASSQDGSNQPQHF.

This clone occurred a few times. The CDR3 protein is CASSQVTGRRRTEAFF. The CDR3 nucleotides are TGTGCCAGCAGCCAAGTAACAGGGAGACGGCGGACTGAAGCTTTCTTT. The chain carries TRBV14 and TRBJ1-1; maybe TRBD1 (6 bases). Germline V CDR1 and CDR2: SGHDN, FVKESK. V lost 1 base, J lost 5 bases, and 17 bases lay in between. The CDR3 loop spans 16 amino acids.

The rearrangement links TRBV2 to TRBJ2-2; the D is unclear. CDR3 length: 12 amino acids. Looked up from germline, CDR1 is SNHLY and CDR2 is FYNNEI. V was shortened by 4 bases and J by 2 bases, with 2 bases between the two germline ends. For the CDR3, the DNA is TGTGCCAGCAGTGTAAACACCGGGGAGCTGTTTTTT. Its translation is CASSVNTGELFF.

Only one count was recorded for this clone. V and J are TRBV30 and TRBJ1-5; the D is unclear. CDR1 and CDR2 from the germline V gene are GTSNPN and SVGIG (reference sequence). The V end was cut by 0 bases, the J end by 6 bases, with 12 bases between. The CDR3 extends over 14 amino acids. The CDR3 DNA reads as TGTGCCTGGAGTGTACGGGCGGGTGGTCAGCCCCAGCATTTT. It encodes CAWSVRAGGQPQHF.

This clone was counted between two and nine times. The gene calls are TRBV18 and TRBJ2-2; D remains unclear. With 3 bases removed from V and 3 bases from J, the gap between germline ends came to 11 bases. Germline CDR1 reads KGHSH; CDR2 reads LQKENI. This CDR3 spans 15 amino acids. The CDR3 reads CASSPVATYTGELFF. The DNA for the CDR3 is TGTGCCAGCTCACCGGTCGCTACCTACACCGGGGAGCTGTTTTTT.

DNA for the CDR3: TGTGCCAGCAGCCAAAGGGGTAGCAATCAGCCCCAGCATTTT. Translating gives CASSQRGSNQPQHF. The genes are TRBV3-1 (or the pseudogene TRBV3-2) and TRBJ1-5, with D possibly matching TRBD1 (5 bases). Germline assignment: CDR1 LGHDT and CDR2 YNNKEL (reference sequence). CDR3 length: 14 residues. The V end lost 2 bases, the J end lost 0 bases, and 5 bases lay between the germline ends.

The chain joins TRBV27 to TRBJ1-1, with a possible D match to TRBD1 (6 bases). The CDR3 loop spans 13 amino acids. The V and J ends lost 6 bases and 5 bases respectively, with 13 bases between them. Looked up from germline, CDR1 is MNHEY and CDR2 is SMNVEV (reference sequence). CDR3 nucleotide sequence: TGTGCCAGCAGCCCCATCGGACAGACTGAAGCTTTCTTT. This encodes CASSPIGQTEAFF.

On this clone: The sample holds other DNA sequences that translate to the same CDR3. This rearrangement joins TRBV27 to TRBJ2-7; D may be TRBD2 (6 bases). Germline values: CDR1 MNHEY, CDR2 SMNVEV (reference sequence). CDR3 length: 14 residues. Trimming took off 2 bases at V and 0 bases at J, with 8 bases between the two ends. The CDR3 DNA reads as TGTGCCAGCAGTTTAGGGCGGGACTCCTACGAGCAGTACTTC. Its protein is CASSLGRDSYEQYF.

The chain employs TRBV6-1 and TRBJ2-3, with 14 bases lining up with TRBD2. This CDR3 spans 16 amino acids. Per the germline V gene, CDR1 is MNHNS and CDR2 is SASEGT. V lost 4 bases and J lost 4; bases outside the gene matches: 4. The CDR3 DNA reads TGTGCCAGCAGTGGTCGACTAGCGGGAGGGCCAGATACGCAGTATTTT. Its protein product is CASSGRLAGGPDTQYF.

The chain joins TRBV19 to TRBJ2-7, with TRBD2 identical over 14 bases. V lost 6 bases and J lost 3; bases outside the gene matches: 4. Germline V gene sequence: CDR1 LNHDA, CDR2 SQIVND (reference sequence). CDR3 length: 15 residues. Here the CDR3 reads CASRPGLAGVYEQYF. The CDR3 nucleotides are TGTGCCAGTAGACCGGGACTAGCGGGAGTCTACGAGCAGTACTTC.

The chain combines TRBV6-5 with TRBJ2-7; D is ambiguous. Germline CDR1 and CDR2: MNHEY and SVGAGI. Between the trimmed V and J ends, which lost 5 bases and 4 bases, there was a span of 12 bases. The CDR3 totals 13 residues. The CDR3 bases are TGTGCCAGCAGTCGCGATTTGAGGTACGAGCAGTACTTC. Its translation: CASSRDLRYEQYF.

The chain couples TRBV7-9 to TRBJ1-1, with a weak D call TRBD1 (6 bases). The germline V gene encodes CDR1 SEHNR and CDR2 FQNEAQ (reference sequence). The germline V and J ends were trimmed by 4 bases and 1 base, with 10 bases remaining between them. The CDR3 spans 14 residues. The CDR3 spells CASSYTGTNTEAFF. CDR3 sequence (DNA): TGTGCCAGCAGCTATACAGGGACGAACACTGAAGCTTTCTTT.

This rearrangement joins TRBV27 to TRBJ2-3; TRBD2 matches at 9 bases. CDR1 is MNHEY, CDR2 SMNVEV, per germline (reference sequence). The CDR3 extends over 15 amino acids. The J segment lost 2 bases and the V segment lost 3 bases, leaving 3 bases of the junction unmatched. The CDR3 protein is CASSFSGSPTDTQYF. In nucleotides, the CDR3 is TGTGCCAGCAGTTTTAGCGGGAGCCCCACAGATACGCAGTATTTT.

V and J are TRBV20-1 and TRBJ1-4, with D unclear. This CDR3 is built from 13 residues. Germline lookup yields CDR1 DFQATT and CDR2 SNEGSKA (reference sequence). Deletions cut 3 bases from V and 8 bases from J, with 13 bases between. The CDR3 DNA is TGCAGTGCTAGTCTGCGGGAAGGGGAAAAACTGTTTTTT. This encodes CSASLREGEKLFF.

The chain employs TRBV6-6 and TRBJ1-2; D might be TRBD1 (6 bases). The V and J ends lost 11 bases and 6 bases respectively, with 16 bases between them. Germline CDR1 MNHNY, CDR2 SVGAGI (reference sequence). This CDR3 comprises 12 residues. The CDR3 reads CASGGAVNGYTF. The CDR3 nucleotides read TGTGCCTCCGGGGGGGCAGTGAATGGCTACACCTTC.

The V call is TRBV12-3 or TRBV12-4, the J call TRBJ2-7; tentative D call: TRBD2 (6 bases). Deletions cut 7 bases from V and 6 bases from J, with 16 bases between. The CDR3 totals 13 residues. DNA of the CDR3: TGTGCCAGCACCCAGACTAGGTTTGGCGAGCAGTACTTC. Translated: CASTQTRFGEQYF.

V is TRBV6-5 and J is TRBJ1-6; a weak D match, TRBD1 (5 bases). This CDR3 region has 16 residues. Germline assignment: CDR1 MNHEY and CDR2 SVGAGI. Trimming pared 4 bases from V and 8 bases from J, leaving 18 bases between. CDR3 nucleotides: TGTGCCAGCAGTTCTGGGGGGACCCCTCAGGATTCACCCCTCCACTTT. Its translation is CASSSGGTPQDSPLHF.

The gene calls are TRBV5-6 and TRBJ2-7; maybe TRBD1 (7 bases). Germline values: CDR1 SGHDT, CDR2 YYEEEE. With 6 bases removed from V and 4 bases from J, the gap between germline ends came to 17 bases. CDR3 length equals 14 residues. The CDR3 coding sequence is TGTGCCAGCATTCGGCGGGACAGATTATACGAGCAGTACTTC. Protein: CASIRRDRLYEQYF.

This rearrangement joins TRBV29-1 to TRBJ1-2; D perhaps matches TRBD1 (5 bases). The CDR3 runs 15 residues. Trimming left V 1 base short and J 3 bases short, with 15 bases between. CDR1 is SQVTM and CDR2 is ANQGSEA in the germline V gene. CDR3 residues: CSVEAGGGEYYGYTF. For the CDR3, the DNA is TGCAGCGTTGAAGCCGGGGGTGGGGAATACTATGGCTACACCTTC.

The genes are TRBV6-5 and TRBJ1-5, with D possibly TRBD1 on 5 matching bases. Trimming shortened V by 6 bases and J by 5 bases, and 14 bases separated the two germline ends. Germline CDR1 is MNHEY and CDR2 is SVGAGI. CDR3 length: 14 residues. The CDR3 nucleotides are TGTGCCAGCAGCTCCGGCGGGGGAGATCAGCCCCAGCATTTT. Protein: CASSSGGGDQPQHF.

The genes are TRBV27 and TRBJ2-7, with 7 bases matching TRBD1. Trimming took 5 bases from V and 2 from J; bases not matched to a gene: 3. Germline assignment: CDR1 MNHEY and CDR2 SMNVEV (reference sequence). The CDR3 extends over 13 amino acids. The CDR3 DNA reads TGTGCCAGCAGTCCCGGGACAGCCTACGAGCAGTACTTC. This codes for CASSPGTAYEQYF.

This rearrangement joins TRBV19 to TRBJ1-2; 7 bases are a match to TRBD1. V lost 5 bases and J lost 4; bases outside the gene matches: 7. CDR1 LNHDA and CDR2 SQIVND come from the germline V gene (reference sequence). This CDR3 region has 14 residues. CDR3 nucleotides: TGTGCCAGTAGTTCCGGGACAGCCCTCTATGGCTACACCTTC. Protein sequence: CASSSGTALYGYTF.

This sequence joins TRBV18 and TRBJ2-2; 10 nucleotides line up with TRBD1. This CDR3 has 18 amino acids. V was clipped by 2 bases and J by 4 bases; unmatched bases: 10. Per the germline V gene, CDR1 is KGHSH and CDR2 is LQKENI. DNA for the CDR3: TGTGCCAGCTCACCAATGTCGTTGGGGACAGGGGTCACCGGGGAGCTGTTTTTT. It translates to CASSPMSLGTGVTGELFF.

The J gene is TRBJ2-2, the V gene TRBV19; D unclear. Germline V CDR1 and CDR2: LNHDA, SQIVND (reference sequence). The CDR3 loop spans 13 amino acids. Trimming removed 7 bases from V and 1 base from J, with 7 bases in between. For the CDR3, the DNA is TGTGCCAGTACCCGCGGGAACACCGGGGAGCTGTTTTTT. Translated, it gives CASTRGNTGELFF.